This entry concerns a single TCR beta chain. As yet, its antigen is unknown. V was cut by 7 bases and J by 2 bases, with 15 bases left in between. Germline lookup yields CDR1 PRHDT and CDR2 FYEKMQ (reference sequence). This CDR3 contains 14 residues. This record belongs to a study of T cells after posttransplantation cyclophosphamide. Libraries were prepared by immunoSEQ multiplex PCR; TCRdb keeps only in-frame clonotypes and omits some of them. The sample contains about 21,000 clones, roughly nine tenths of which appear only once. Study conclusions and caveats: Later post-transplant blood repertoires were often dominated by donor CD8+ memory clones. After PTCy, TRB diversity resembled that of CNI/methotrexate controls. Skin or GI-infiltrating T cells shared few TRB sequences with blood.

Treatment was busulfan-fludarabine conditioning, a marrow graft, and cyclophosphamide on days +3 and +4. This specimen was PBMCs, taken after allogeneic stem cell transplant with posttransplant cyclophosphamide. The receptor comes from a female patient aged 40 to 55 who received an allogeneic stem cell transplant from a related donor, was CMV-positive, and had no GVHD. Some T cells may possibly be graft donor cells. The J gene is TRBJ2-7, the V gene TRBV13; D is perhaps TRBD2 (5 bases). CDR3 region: CASTTNGEAYEQYF. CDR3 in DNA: TGTGCCAGCACAACCAACGGGGAAGCCTACGAGCAGTACTTC.